The entry below gives a single T cell receptor beta chain sequence along with its context. The antigen remains unidentified. This CDR3 has 14 amino acids. In germline, CDR1 is SGHDT, CDR2 YYEEEE. Trimming took 5 bases from V and 5 from J; bases not matched to a gene: 7. This record belongs to a study of glioma-infiltrating T cells. Study-wide results and limits: CDR3 overlap between tissue and blood was very small. Gliomas, especially low-grade, showed above-expected tissue-blood divergence; non-neoplastic patients showed below.

Amplification of TCR alpha and beta CDR3 regions from RNA used iRepertoire nested multiplex PCR. Input was about 100-450 ng of tissue mRNA or PBMC total RNA. A single record per CDR3 protein comes from TCRdb applying MiXCR to the multiplex PCR reads. This sample carries over 100,000 distinct CDR3 sequences, 25% to 30% of them seen once, and the ten largest clones take under 45%. The V gene is TRBV5-6, the J gene TRBJ1-1; 9 bases map to TRBD1. This TCR was recovered from a human donor with low-grade glioma or glioblastoma, undergoing nonglioma brain surgery, or in good health (not recorded which). Sequenced material: glioma tissue, nonneoplastic brain tissue, or PBMCs (not recorded which). CDR3 loop: CASRNRGLGTEAFF. The CDR3 nucleotides are TGTGCCAGCAGAAACAGGGGGCTCGGGACTGAAGCTTTCTTT.